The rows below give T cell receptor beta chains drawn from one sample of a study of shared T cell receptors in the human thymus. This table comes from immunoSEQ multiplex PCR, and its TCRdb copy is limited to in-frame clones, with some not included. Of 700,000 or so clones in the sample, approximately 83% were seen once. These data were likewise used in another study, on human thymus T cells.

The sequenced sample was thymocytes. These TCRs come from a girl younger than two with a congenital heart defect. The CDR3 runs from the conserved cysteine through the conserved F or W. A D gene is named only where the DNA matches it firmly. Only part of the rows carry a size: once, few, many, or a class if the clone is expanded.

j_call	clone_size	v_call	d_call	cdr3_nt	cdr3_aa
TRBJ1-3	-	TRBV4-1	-	TGCGCCAGCAGCCCACTAGGGGGGGGCAGTGGAAACACCATATATTTT	CASSPLGGGSGNTIYF
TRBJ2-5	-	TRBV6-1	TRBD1	TGTGCCAGCGAAATAGCGACAGGGGGGGAGACCCAGTACTTC	CASEIATGGETQYF
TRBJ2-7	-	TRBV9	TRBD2	TGTGCCAGCAGCCCCCGGATAGCGGGGAAACCCGGGGGGCAGTACTTC	CASSPRIAGKPGGQYF
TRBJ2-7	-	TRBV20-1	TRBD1	TGCAGTGCTTTCCGTGAGGGGGCGCAGTACTTC	CSAFREGAQYF
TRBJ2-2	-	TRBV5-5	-	TGTGCCAGCAGCTCTCCAGGAGGCACCGGGGAGCTGTTTTTT	CASSSPGGTGELFF
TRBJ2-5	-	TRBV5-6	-	TGTGCCAGCAGCTCTAGACAGGAACAAGAGACCCAGTACTTC	CASSSRQEQETQYF
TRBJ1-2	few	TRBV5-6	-	TGTGCCAGCAGCTTGTTCTCCCAGGGCATCGGGGGTGGCTACACCTTC	CASSLFSQGIGGGYTF
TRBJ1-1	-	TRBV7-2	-	TGTGCCAGCACCCCGTTAGGGGGTACTGAAGCTTTCTTT	CASTPLGGTEAFF
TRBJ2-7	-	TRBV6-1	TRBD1	TGTGCCAGCAGAGCCCACAGGGGGGTTGCCTACGAGCAGTACTTC	CASRAHRGVAYEQYF
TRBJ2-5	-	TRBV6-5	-	TGTGCCAGCAGTTACTCGGGTCAGGGCACTCAAGAGACCCAGTACTTC	CASSYSGQGTQETQYF
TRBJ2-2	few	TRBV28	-	TGTGCCAGCAGTCACTTGGGACACCCGAACACCGGGGAGCTGTTTTTT	CASSHLGHPNTGELFF
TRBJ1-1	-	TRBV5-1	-	TGCGCCAGCAGCTACTCCCCCTTTGACAGGCTGAACACTGAAGCTTTCTTT	CASSYSPFDRLNTEAFF
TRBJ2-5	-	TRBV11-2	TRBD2	TGTGCCAGCAGCTTAACCCTGAAGCGGGGGGGCGCGACCCAGTACTTC	CASSLTLKRGGATQYF
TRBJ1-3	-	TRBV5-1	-	TGCGCCAGCAGCTTGGGGTGGTATCTACGGCGGGACACCATATATTTT	CASSLGWYLRRDTIYF
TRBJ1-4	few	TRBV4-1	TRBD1	TGCGCCAGCAGCCTAAGGACAGGGAATGAAAAACTGTTTTTT	CASSLRTGNEKLFF
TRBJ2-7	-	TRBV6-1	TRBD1	TGTGCCAGCACCCCGGACAGGGACCGATCCTACGAGCAGTACTTC	CASTPDRDRSYEQYF
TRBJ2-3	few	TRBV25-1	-	TGTGCCAGCAGTCCCCCGGGGGACCGTTCCAGTTACGATACGCAGTATTTT	CASSPPGDRSSYDTQYF
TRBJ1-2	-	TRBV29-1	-	TGCAGCGTTGCGGGGGAGTACTATGGCTACACCTTC	CSVAGEYYGYTF
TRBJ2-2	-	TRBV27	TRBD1	TGTGCCAGCAGAAGACAGGGGGTGGAAACCGGGGAGCTGTTTTTT	CASRRQGVETGELFF
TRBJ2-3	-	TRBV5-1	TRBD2	TGCGCCAGCAGCTTAGGGCCTAGCGGGGGGATACCAGATACGCAGTATTTT	CASSLGPSGGIPDTQYF
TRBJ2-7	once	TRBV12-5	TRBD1	TGTGCTAGTGGTTTGGTATGGCGCAGGGGGTTTGACGAGCAGTACTTC	CASGLVWRRGFDEQYF
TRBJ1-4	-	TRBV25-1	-	TGTGCCAGCAGTGACCCAATTCGGGGGAGGACGGAAAAACTGTTTTTT	CASSDPIRGRTEKLFF
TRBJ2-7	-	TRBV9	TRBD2	TGTGCCAGCAGCACCCACCCTGGGGGAGGGAAAACTTACGAGCAGTACTTC	CASSTHPGGGKTYEQYF
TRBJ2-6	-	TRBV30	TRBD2	TGTGCCTCTAGCGGGGGGGCCTCTGGGGCCAACGTCCTGACTTTC	CASSGGASGANVLTF
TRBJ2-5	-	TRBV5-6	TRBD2	TGTGCCAGCAAGTGGGCTAGCGGGGGGGGCCAGTACTTC	CASKWASGGGQYF
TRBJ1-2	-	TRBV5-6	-	TGTGCCAGCAGCTTGGTTCAGGGAGGCTATGGCTACACCTTC	CASSLVQGGYGYTF
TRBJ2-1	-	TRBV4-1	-	TGCGCCAGCAGCCAAGGATCTAGCTATGAGCAGTTCTTC	CASSQGSSYEQFF
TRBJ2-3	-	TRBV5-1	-	TGCGCCAGCAGCTCCTCCGCAGATACGCAGTATTTT	CASSSSADTQYF
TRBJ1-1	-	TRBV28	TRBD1	TGTGCCAGCAGTCCCCGGACAGGATTGAACGCTGAAGCTTTCTTT	CASSPRTGLNAEAFF
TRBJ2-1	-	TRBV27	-	TGTGCCAGCAGTTTTTTGGGGGCCGGGCCCTACAATGAGCAGTTCTTC	CASSFLGAGPYNEQFF
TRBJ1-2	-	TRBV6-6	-	TGTGCCAGCAGTTATCTCCGATTACCGTCCCGGGGCTACACCTTC	CASSYLRLPSRGYTF
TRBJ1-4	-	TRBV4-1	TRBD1	TGCGCCAGCAGCCAAGATCTTGCCCCGGGACAGGGTGGCGAAAAACTGTTTTTT	CASSQDLAPGQGGEKLFF
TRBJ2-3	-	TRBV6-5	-	TGTGCCAGCAGGAGGGCCCTAAGCACAGATACGCAGTATTTT	CASRRALSTDTQYF
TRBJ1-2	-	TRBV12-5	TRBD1	TGTGCTAGTGGCACGCTATCCCACCTCCGGGACAGGGGTAACTATGGCTACACCTTC	CASGTLSHLRDRGNYGYTF
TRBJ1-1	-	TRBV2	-	TGTGCCGAGGGGCGGGGCCGGATGAACACTGAAGCTTTCTTT	CAEGRGRMNTEAFF
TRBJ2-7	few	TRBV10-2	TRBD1	TGCGCCAGCAGTGGGGGGGACAGGTCACCCTACGAGCAGTACTTC	CASSGGDRSPYEQYF
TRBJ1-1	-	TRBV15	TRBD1	TGTGCCACCAGCAGAGATAAGGGTGAGAGCAGGACAGGGGAAGGGCACACTGAAGCTTTCTTT	CATSRDKGESRTGEGHTEAFF
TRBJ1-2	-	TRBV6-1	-	TGTGCCAGCAGTCCCCGGGGTTACCACGGCTACACCTTC	CASSPRGYHGYTF
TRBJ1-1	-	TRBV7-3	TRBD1	TGTGCCAGCAGCCGACAGGGAAACACTGAAGCTTTCTTT	CASSRQGNTEAFF
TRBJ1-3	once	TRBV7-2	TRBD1	TGTGCCAGCAGTCATCCGGGACAGGGAACGGACTCTGGAAACACCATATATTTT	CASSHPGQGTDSGNTIYF
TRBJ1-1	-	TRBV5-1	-	TGCGCCAGCAGCTCTACGGACAGAGCTATCATGAACACTGAAGCTTTCTTT	CASSSTDRAIMNTEAFF
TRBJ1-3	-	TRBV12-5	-	TGTGCTAGTGGTTTGGGTCTCCCCTCGGAGGACTCTGGAAACACCATATATTTT	CASGLGLPSEDSGNTIYF
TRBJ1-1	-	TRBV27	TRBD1	TGTGCCAGCAGTTCCCACAGGGGAGCTTTCTTT	CASSSHRGAFF
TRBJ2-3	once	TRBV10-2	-	TGCGCCAGCAGGGAGACTAGTGTGTCAGATACGCAGTATTTT	CASRETSVSDTQYF
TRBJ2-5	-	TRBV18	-	TGTGCCAGCCGACAACAAGAGACCCAGTACTTC	CASRQQETQYF
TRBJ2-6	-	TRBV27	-	TGTGCCAGCAGTACAAGACAGAACGCTGCTGGGGCCAACGTCCTGACTTTC	CASSTRQNAAGANVLTF
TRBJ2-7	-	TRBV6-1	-	TGTGCCAGCAGTGGTCGAGGCGGATCCTACGAGCAGTACTTC	CASSGRGGSYEQYF
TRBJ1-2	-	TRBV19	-	TGTGCCAGTAGTATAGGAGGGATCGGCTACACCTTC	CASSIGGIGYTF
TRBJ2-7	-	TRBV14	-	TGTGCCAGCAGCCCGCGGGGGCCCCCGCGGTTAGCCTACGAGCAGTACTTC	CASSPRGPPRLAYEQYF
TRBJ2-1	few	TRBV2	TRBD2	TGTGCCGGAGGGACTAGCGGGGGGGGAAATGAGCAGTTCTTC	CAGGTSGGGNEQFF
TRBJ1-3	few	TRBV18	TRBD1	TGTGCCAGCTCGCACAGGGGAGAATCTGGAAACACCATATATTTT	CASSHRGESGNTIYF
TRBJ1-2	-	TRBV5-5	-	TGTGCCAGCAGCTCGATGGGCAGGTTCTCTCGTTACACCTTC	CASSSMGRFSRYTF
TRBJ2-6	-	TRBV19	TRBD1	TGTGCCAGTAGTACGACAGGGGGTGTCACCTCTGGGGCCAACGTCCTGACTTTC	CASSTTGGVTSGANVLTF
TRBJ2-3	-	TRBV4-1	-	TGCGCCAGCAGCCAAGACGTACAGGGTACAGCAGATACGCAGTATTTT	CASSQDVQGTADTQYF
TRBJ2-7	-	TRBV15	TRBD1	TGTGCCACCAGCAGAGATTTTGATACAGGGGGTACCTACGAGCAGTACTTC	CATSRDFDTGGTYEQYF
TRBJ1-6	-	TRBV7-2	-	TGTGCCAGCAGCTTTATGACAGGTAATTCACCCCTCCACTTT	CASSFMTGNSPLHF